The source of this TCR beta chain is a study of spatial heterogeneity in lung cancer. Regarding the study as a whole: Tallies of expanded TCRs, which were sorted into ubiquitous and regional groups, correlated with counts of ubiquitous and regional nonsynonymous mutations, respectively. Higher tumor mutation counts went along with higher counts of expanded intratumoral alpha and beta TCRs.

The length of the CDR3 is 15 residues. V was trimmed by 2 bases and J by 7 bases, leaving 18 bases between them. Germline CDR1 is SGHNT and CDR2 is YYREEE (reference sequence). A single record per CDR3 protein comes from TCRdb applying MiXCR to the 5' RACE reads. The table has approximately 200 distinct CDR3 sequences, over 30% seen once. Time point defined: sample taken at primary tumor resection. Patients with untreated early-stage non-small cell lung cancer, numbering some 68, were the donors. Only a few counts were recorded for this clonotype. The antigen is undetermined. This beta chain was picked up by a library intended for alpha chains and is off target, so its count carries little meaning.

Here the sequenced sample was lung tumor tissue, taken at surgery. This sequence was found in a male donor with early-stage non-small cell lung cancer. The J gene is TRBJ2-5, the V gene TRBV5-4; D is unresolved. The CDR3 bases are TGTGCCAGCAGCTTAAAGAGTCTAACCTCGGGGACCCAGTACTTC. As protein: CASSLKSLTSGTQYF. Full variable domain (missing parts from reference TRBV5-4 and TRBJ2-5): ETGVTQSPTHLIKTRGQQVTLRCSSQSGHNTVSWYQQALGQGPQFIFQYYREEENGRGNFPPRFSGLQFPNYSSELNVNALELDDSALYLCASSLKSLTSGTQYFGPGTRLLVL.